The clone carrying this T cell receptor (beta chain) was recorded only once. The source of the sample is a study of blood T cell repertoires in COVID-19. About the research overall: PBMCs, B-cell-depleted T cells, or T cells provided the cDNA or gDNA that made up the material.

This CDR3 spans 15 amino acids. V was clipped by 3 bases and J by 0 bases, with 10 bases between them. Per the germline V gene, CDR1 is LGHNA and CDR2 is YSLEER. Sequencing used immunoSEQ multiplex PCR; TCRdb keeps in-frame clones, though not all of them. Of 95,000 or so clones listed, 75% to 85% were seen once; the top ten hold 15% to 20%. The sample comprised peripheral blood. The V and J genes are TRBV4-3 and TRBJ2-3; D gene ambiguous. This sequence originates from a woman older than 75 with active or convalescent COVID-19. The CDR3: CASSQRGSSTDTQYF. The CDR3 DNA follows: TGCGCCAGCAGCCAGAGAGGTTCCAGCACAGATACGCAGTATTTT.